The rows below give T cell receptor beta chains drawn from one sample of a study of blood T cell repertoires in COVID-19. Some clones are missing from TCRdb's copy, which holds only in-frame ones; the method was immunoSEQ multiplex PCR. The sample lists about 34,000 clones, around 91% occurring once. Sequencing was performed on peripheral blood. The source of these receptors is an elderly man with acute or convalescent COVID-19. Each CDR3 is given with its conserved first and last residue. The order of the fields is D gene, V gene, clone size, J gene, CDR3 DNA, CDR3 protein. The D gene is left open where the match is weak. Where a row states a size, it is once, few, many or the class of an expanded clone; other rows omit it.

TRBD1	TRBV29-1	-	TRBJ1-1	TGCAGCGTTGAAAACAGGGGCACCACTGAAGCTTTCTTT	CSVENRGTTEAFF
TRBD1	TRBV28	once	TRBJ1-4	TGTGCCAGCAGTTTATGGGGACAGGCCTATAATGAAAAACTGTTTTTT	CASSLWGQAYNEKLFF
TRBD1	TRBV27	-	TRBJ2-7	TGTGCCAGCAGGACCGGGACAGGGTACGAGCAGTACTTC	CASRTGTGYEQYF
TRBD1	TRBV6-5	few	TRBJ1-1	TGTGCCAGCAGTTCAGGGGGCGGACGAGCTTTCTTT	CASSSGGGRAFF
TRBD1	TRBV6-5	-	TRBJ2-1	TGTGCCGGACAGGGATTCAATGAGCAGTTCTTC	CAGQGFNEQFF
-	TRBV18	-	TRBJ1-1	TGTGCCAGCTCACCATCGGGTGTAGGTGGGACTGAAGCTTTCTTT	CASSPSGVGGTEAFF
-	TRBV6-5	-	TRBJ1-5	TGTGCCAGCAGCAGGACAGAAAATCAGCCCCAGCATTTT	CASSRTENQPQHF
-	TRBV5-8	-	TRBJ1-1	TGTGCCAGCAGCTTGACAGGGACGGGAACTGAAGCTTTCTTT	CASSLTGTGTEAFF
TRBD1	TRBV29-1	-	TRBJ2-4	TGCAGCGTCCGCAAAGGACAGGGTGAAAACATTCAGTACTTC	CSVRKGQGENIQYF
TRBD1	TRBV6-1	-	TRBJ1-6	TGTGCCAGCAGTGGAACCTTGGGACAGCTATCCGGGCCCCTCCACTTT	CASSGTLGQLSGPLHF
TRBD1	TRBV5-1	-	TRBJ2-1	TGCGCCAGCAGCTCTGGGACAGGGGGCTGGGATGAGCAGTTCTTC	CASSSGTGGWDEQFF
TRBD1	TRBV9	-	TRBJ1-3	TGTGCCAGCAGCGTTCAGGGGGCTACGGGAAACACCATATATTTT	CASSVQGATGNTIYF
-	TRBV28	-	TRBJ1-1	TGTGCCAGCACCCTTACAGGGCAGGCCCTCACTGAAGCTTTCTTT	CASTLTGQALTEAFF
-	TRBV29-1	-	TRBJ2-3	TGCAGCGTTGAGGGACATGCCTCTAGCACAGATACGCAGTATTTT	CSVEGHASSTDTQYF
-	TRBV7-8	-	TRBJ1-2	TGTGCCAGCAGCTTAGTGTCAGGAGACTATATTGACTATGGCTACACCTTC	CASSLVSGDYIDYGYTF
TRBD2	TRBV9	-	TRBJ2-7	TGTGCCAGCAGCGAACTAGCGGGGGTCTCCTACGAGCAGTACTTC	CASSELAGVSYEQYF
TRBD1	TRBV5-1	-	TRBJ1-2	TGCGCCAGCAGCTCAACAGGGGCCGGCTATGGCTACACCTTC	CASSSTGAGYGYTF
-	TRBV5-1	once	TRBJ2-1	TGCGCCAGCAGCTTGGGACTAGTGTCGGGCAATGAGCAGTTCTTC	CASSLGLVSGNEQFF
TRBD1	TRBV9	-	TRBJ1-2	TGTGCCAGCAGCAATCACAGGGGCGACTATGGCTACACCTTC	CASSNHRGDYGYTF
TRBD2	TRBV4-2	-	TRBJ2-1	TGTGCCAGCAGCCGCAAACTAGCGGGGGAGGCGAGTGAGCAGTTCTTC	CASSRKLAGEASEQFF
-	TRBV28	-	TRBJ1-5	TGTGCCAGCTCCCCCCCGGGGGGCAGGCAGCCCCAGCATTTT	CASSPPGGRQPQHF
-	TRBV5-1	once	TRBJ2-3	TGCGCCAGCAGCTGGGAGGACAGGACAAATACAGATACGCAGTATTTT	CASSWEDRTNTDTQYF
-	TRBV28	-	TRBJ1-4	TGTGCCAGCACTGAACGGGGAAGACTGTTTTTT	CASTERGRLFF
TRBD1	TRBV27	-	TRBJ2-3	TGTGCCAGCAGTTTATCTGGGGACAGTCCGCAGTATTTT	CASSLSGDSPQYF
-	TRBV15	-	TRBJ1-4	TGTGCCACCAGCAGAGATCTAGGGGCTGAAAAACTGTTTTTT	CATSRDLGAEKLFF
TRBD1	TRBV6-2/TRBV6-3	-	TRBJ2-7	TGTGCCAGCAGTCAACCGTGGACAGGAAACGAGCAGTACTTC	CASSQPWTGNEQYF
TRBD1	TRBV5-5	-	TRBJ1-1	TGTGCCAGCAGCTACAGGGGTGGGGACACTGAAGCTTTCTTT	CASSYRGGDTEAFF
-	TRBV19	-	TRBJ1-1	TGTGCCAGTAGTATTCGGGAGCAGCAGGTTGCTGAAGCTTTCTTT	CASSIREQQVAEAFF
-	TRBV6-1	-	TRBJ1-2	TGTGCCAGCAGTGAATATATAGTGATTAACTATGGCTACACCTTC	CASSEYIVINYGYTF
TRBD1	TRBV5-1	-	TRBJ1-2	TGCGCCAGCAGCTATGGGACAGGGGATAGGTATGGCTACACCTTC	CASSYGTGDRYGYTF
-	TRBV9	-	TRBJ1-1	TGTGCCAGCAGCGGACAGATGAACACTGAAGCTTTCTTT	CASSGQMNTEAFF
TRBD1	TRBV29-1	-	TRBJ2-7	TGCAGCGTTGTAGGACAGGGGACAAACTACGAGCAGTACTTC	CSVVGQGTNYEQYF
TRBD1	TRBV24-1	-	TRBJ2-1	TGTGCCACCAGTGATTTGCCCGGACAGGGAGTCAGGAATGAGCAGTTCTTC	CATSDLPGQGVRNEQFF
-	TRBV30	-	TRBJ2-1	TGTGCCTGGAGCCCGACAGCCCACAATGAGCAGTTCTTC	CAWSPTAHNEQFF
TRBD1	TRBV30	-	TRBJ2-7	TGTGCCTTGATTGGACAGGGACGAGGTTACGAGCAGTACTTC	CALIGQGRGYEQYF
TRBD1	TRBV2	-	TRBJ2-1	TGTGCCAGCAGTGTTCCAGGACAGGGAAGGGGCAATGAGCAGTTCTTC	CASSVPGQGRGNEQFF
TRBD1	TRBV27	-	TRBJ1-5	TGTGCCAGCAGTTTATCCCCGGGACAGGGAGGTTGGAATCAGCCCCAGCATTTT	CASSLSPGQGGWNQPQHF
-	TRBV6-4	-	TRBJ2-2	TGTGCCAGCAGGAGGTCAGAAAACACCGGGGAGCTGTTTTTT	CASRRSENTGELFF
-	TRBV30	-	TRBJ1-1	TGTGCCTGGAGTGTACCAGGGGCTTTAACAGAAGCTTTCTTT	CAWSVPGALTEAFF
TRBD1	TRBV28	-	TRBJ1-3	TGTGCCAGCAGTTTATGGACAGGGGCTGGAAACACCATATATTTT	CASSLWTGAGNTIYF
-	TRBV6-5	-	TRBJ2-5	TGTGCCAGCAGGCGGGACTCCCAAGAGACCCAGTACTTC	CASRRDSQETQYF
-	TRBV11-2	-	TRBJ1-2	TGTGCCAGCAGCTTAGATGGGAGTGGCGGCTACACCTTC	CASSLDGSGGYTF
TRBD1	TRBV19	few	TRBJ1-4	TGTGCCAGTAGTATAGGAGGGACAGGGACAACTAATGAAAAACTGTTTTTT	CASSIGGTGTTNEKLFF
-	TRBV3-1/TRBV3-2	-	TRBJ2-5	TGTGCCAGCAGCCCCGTGAAGGGGTGGGGAGAGACCCAGTACTTC	CASSPVKGWGETQYF
TRBD1	TRBV5-5	-	TRBJ2-1	TGTGCCAGCAGCCGACAGGGATACAATGAGCAGTTCTTC	CASSRQGYNEQFF
TRBD1	TRBV29-1	-	TRBJ2-7	TGCAGCGTCTCAGAAGGGGGACAGGGGGTCGAGCAGTACTTC	CSVSEGGQGVEQYF
TRBD2	TRBV24-1	-	TRBJ2-3	TGTGCCACCGCCCGGGAGGGGCTCACAGATACGCAGTATTTT	CATAREGLTDTQYF
-	TRBV5-4	-	TRBJ2-1	TGTGCCAGCAGCCTGCCCCCTACTAGCCGGGCGGGAGAGCAGTTCTTC	CASSLPPTSRAGEQFF
TRBD1	TRBV14	-	TRBJ2-1	TGTGCCAGCAGGCAGACAGGGACCAATGAGCAGTTCTTC	CASRQTGTNEQFF
TRBD2	TRBV6-5	-	TRBJ2-5	TGTGCCAGCAGTTACCAGCGGGGGGGCCAGGTGACCCAGTACTTC	CASSYQRGGQVTQYF
-	TRBV7-9	-	TRBJ1-1	TGTGCCAGCAGCTTAGACAGGCTGGGGACTGAAGCTTTCTTT	CASSLDRLGTEAFF
-	TRBV5-1	-	TRBJ1-3	TGCGCCAGCAGGCAGGGGCCCAGCTCTGGAAACACCATATATTTT	CASRQGPSSGNTIYF
TRBD1	TRBV4-1	-	TRBJ1-6	TGCGCCAGCAGGAGATTACCGGGACAGGGGGCTTCACCCCTCCACTTT	CASRRLPGQGASPLHF
-	TRBV2	-	TRBJ1-4	TGTGCCAGCAGTGGCGGGATCTTGGAAGTGGAAAAACTGTTTTTT	CASSGGILEVEKLFF
TRBD2	TRBV7-2	-	TRBJ2-3	TGTGCCAGCAGCTCCTTTTCCGGGGGGGGTACGCAGTATTTT	CASSSFSGGGTQYF
TRBD1	TRBV7-9	-	TRBJ1-6	TGTGCCAGCAGCGGACAGGTGAGGGGTAATTCACCCCTCCACTTT	CASSGQVRGNSPLHF
-	TRBV23-1	few	TRBJ2-5	TGCGCCAGCAGTCAATCGTGGGGGCGGGAGGAGACCCAGTACTTC	CASSQSWGREETQYF
-	TRBV27	-	TRBJ1-1	TGTGCCAGCAAGGGAAACAGTAGAATAGTCGGGGAGGCTTTCTTT	CASKGNSRIVGEAFF
-	TRBV3-1/TRBV3-2	once	TRBJ1-1	TGTGCCAGCAGCTTAGATGGAGACAGGCCTTACACTGAAGCTTTCTTT	CASSLDGDRPYTEAFF
-	TRBV19	-	TRBJ2-5	TGTGCCAGTAGTCTACAGGGAAGAGAGACCCAGTACTTC	CASSLQGRETQYF